The clone carrying this T cell receptor (beta chain) was seen a handful of times. Its antigen is still unknown. Regarding treatment: oral pan-JAK inhibitor, 5-10 mg twice daily. The data derive from a study of CD8+ T cells in alopecia areata. CDR3 length: 11 amino acids. V was shortened by 5 bases and J by 3 bases, with 7 bases between the two germline ends. CDR1 SQVTM and CDR2 ANQGSEA come from the germline V gene. Study outcomes and limitations: Alopecia totalis/universalis scalp especially showed more expanded CD8+ clones than normal scalp.

Extracted RNA was reverse transcribed, and the resulting cDNA served as sequencing template. Clones were read by immunoSEQ multiplex PCR, and TCRdb kept only the in-frame ones, dropping some. The sample shows some 110,000 clones, about 59% of them seen only once. V and J are TRBV29-1 and TRBJ1-1; unclear D gene. The TCR sequence derives from a human donor with alopecia areata. Source: CD8+ T cells sorted from blood, taken at week 24, from a patient treated with tofacitinib. CDR3 region: CSVLRDTEAFF. DNA of the CDR3: TGCAGCGTTCTAAGGGACACTGAAGCTTTCTTT.